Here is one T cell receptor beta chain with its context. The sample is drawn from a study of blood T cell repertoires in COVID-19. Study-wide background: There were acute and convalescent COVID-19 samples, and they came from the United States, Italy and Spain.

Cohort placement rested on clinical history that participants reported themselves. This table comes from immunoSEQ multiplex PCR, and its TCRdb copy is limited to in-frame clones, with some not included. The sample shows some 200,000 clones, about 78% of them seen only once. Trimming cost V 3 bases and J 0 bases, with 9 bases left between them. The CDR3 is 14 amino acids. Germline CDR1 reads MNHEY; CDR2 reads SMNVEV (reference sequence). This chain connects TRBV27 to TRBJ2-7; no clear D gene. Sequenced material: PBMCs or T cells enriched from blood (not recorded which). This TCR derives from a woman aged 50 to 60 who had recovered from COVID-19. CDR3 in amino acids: CASSFMGSSYEQYF. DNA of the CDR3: TGTGCCAGCAGTTTTATGGGCAGCTCCTACGAGCAGTACTTC.